This TCR beta chain came from a study of cytomegalovirus exposure and HLA in healthy donors. Regarding the study as a whole: It was found in a later analysis that first-cohort TCR clusters tended to co-occur in the 90 to 150 validation repertoires.

The validation cohort, a group of around 130 subjects, included the donors and was separate from the roughly 600-subject first cohort. For this clone: The target antigen is unknown.

From germline, CDR1 is SEHNR and CDR2 FQNEAQ (reference sequence). The CDR3 extends over 13 amino acids. Measured with immunoSEQ multiplex PCR; TCRdb has only the in-frame clones, and not every one. This sample has over 110,000 clones, with roughly 86% found just once. Sequenced material: PBMCs. The origin of this receptor is a man between 18 and 29 years old in good health and CMV-seropositive. The gene calls are TRBV7-9 and TRBJ2-3; D uncertain. The CDR3 sequence is CALAAPSTDTQYF. The CDR3 DNA reads as TGTGCGTTAGCCGCACCCAGCACAGATACGCAGTATTTT.